Sequencing of this T cell receptor beta chain was carried out in a study of Graves' ophthalmopathy and Graves' hyperthyroidism. Whole-study findings and limits: Using 13 signatures, a model distinguished ophthalmopathy from stable hyperthyroidism, reaching around 90% sensitivity and 81.08% specificity. Blood also harbored most expanded thyroid clonotypes above 0.001 frequency.

This clonotype was recorded many times. Its matching antigen is unknown. RNA transcripts served as template for amplifying TCR beta CDR3 sequences. First-round RT-PCR relied on HTBI primers, and a second-round multiplex PCR came next. One entry per CDR3 protein results from TCRdb running MiXCR on the multiplex PCR reads. The profile shows some 1.1 million distinct CDR3 sequences, 35% to 40% of them singletons. Patients were left out if they had other autoimmune diseases, uncontrolled infections, pregnancy or lactation. V lost 3 bases and J lost 3, with 11 bases in between. The CDR3 loop spans 14 amino acids.

The material sequenced was peripheral blood or thyroid tissue (not recorded which). The rearrangement joins TRBV12-3 or TRBV12-4 to TRBJ1-1; no clear D gene. The sequence derives from an adult man with Graves' hyperthyroidism. The CDR3 DNA follows: TGTGCCAGCAGTTTCGCGGGTTACGACACTGAAGCTTTCTTT. Translating gives CASSFAGYDTEAFF.